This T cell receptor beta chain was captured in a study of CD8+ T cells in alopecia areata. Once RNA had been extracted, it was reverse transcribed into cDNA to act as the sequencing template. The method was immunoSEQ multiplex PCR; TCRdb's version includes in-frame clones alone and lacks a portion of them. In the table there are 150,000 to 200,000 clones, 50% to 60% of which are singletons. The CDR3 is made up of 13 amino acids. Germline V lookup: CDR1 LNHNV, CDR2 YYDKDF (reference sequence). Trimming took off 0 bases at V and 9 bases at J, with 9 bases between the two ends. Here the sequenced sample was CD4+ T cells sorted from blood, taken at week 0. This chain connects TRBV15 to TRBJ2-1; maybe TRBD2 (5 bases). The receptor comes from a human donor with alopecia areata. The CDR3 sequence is CATSRDLAGEQFF. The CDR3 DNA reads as TGTGCCACCAGCAGAGATTTGGCGGGTGAGCAGTTCTTC.